Listed here are 22 T cell receptor beta chains from one sample, sequenced in a study of Ad26.COV2.S vaccination and SARS-CoV-2 variants. Here immunoSEQ multiplex PCR was the method, and the copy in TCRdb shows in-frame clones only, minus some. The sample shows hundreds of thousands of clones, about 90% of them seen only once. Treatment indicated: roughly 18 received Ad26.COV2.S at low or high dose, single or two shots; roughly 5 received placebo; per-sample allocation not given. Sampling was done on day 63 after the first vaccine or placebo injection. The sequenced sample was peripheral blood, obtained in a trial of Ad26.COV2.S vaccine versus placebo. These receptors originate from a person between 18 and 60 years old who received the Ad26.COV2.S COVID-19 vaccine or a placebo.

The rearrangement links TRBV5-1 to TRBJ2-1, with D possibly matching TRBD1 (6 bases). The CDR3 length is 16 residues. Trimming took 3 bases from V and 0 from J, leaving 13 bases between them. Germline CDR1 reads SGHRS; CDR2 reads YFSETQ. The chain's CDR3 is CASSYPGHNSYNEQFF. The CDR3 DNA reads TGCGCCAGCAGCTACCCGGGACATAACTCCTACAATGAGCAGTTCTTC.

The chain has TRBV19 and TRBJ1-5; D uncertain. V was pared by 3 bases and J by 3 bases, with 12 bases between. Germline CDR1 reads LNHDA; CDR2 reads SQIVND (reference sequence). The CDR3 spans 15 residues. The CDR3 DNA sequence: TGTGCCAGTAGTATGGAACAGAGGATCAATCAGCCCCAGCATTTT. Translating it yields CASSMEQRINQPQHF. Drawing the rest from reference TRBV19 and TRBJ1-5, the complete variable domain is DGGITQSPKYLFRKEGQNVTLSCEQNLNHDAMYWYRQDPGQGLRLIYYSQIVNDFQKGDIAEGYSVSREKKESFPLTVTSAQKNPTAFYLCASSMEQRINQPQHFGDGTRLSIL.

The rearrangement links TRBV7-8 to TRBJ1-5; possibly TRBD1 for D (6 bases). Germline V gene lookup returns CDR1 SGHVS and CDR2 FQNEAQ. Trimming shortened V by 5 bases and J by 5 bases, and 16 bases separated the two germline ends. The CDR3 totals 15 residues. The CDR3 sequence: CASSQVMGAYQPQHF. The CDR3, as DNA: TGTGCCAGCAGCCAAGTGATGGGGGCGTATCAGCCCCAGCATTTT.

The chain links TRBV6-4 to TRBJ1-2; TRBD1 might be the D (5 bases). The germline CDR1 and CDR2 sequences are MRHNA and SNTAGT. The germline V and J ends were trimmed by 2 bases and 4 bases, with 11 bases remaining between them. The CDR3 sequence is 14 residues long. The CDR3 DNA follows: TGTGCCAGCAGTGACGGCAGGGAGGGCTATGGCTACACCTTC. It specifies CASSDGREGYGYTF.

V and J are TRBV11-2 and TRBJ2-7; no definite D call. Germline V gene sequence: CDR1 SGHAT, CDR2 FQNNGV. With 5 bases removed from V and 6 bases from J, the gap between germline ends came to 14 bases. The CDR3 totals 13 residues. As DNA, the CDR3 is TGTGCCAGCAGCGAGAACATCGGGCGCGAGCAGTACTTC. Translating it yields CASSENIGREQYF.

This chain uses TRBV4-3 with TRBJ2-4, with 7 bases matching TRBD1. This CDR3 comprises 14 residues. V dropped 1 base and J dropped 8; count of bases not matched to a gene: 5. From germline, CDR1 is LGHNA and CDR2 YSLEER. The CDR3, as DNA: TGCGCCAGCAGCCAAGTCGGGACAGAGGACATTCAGTACTTC. This encodes CASSQVGTEDIQYF.

The DNA for the CDR3 is TGTGCCTGGAGAGGGACAGCTCGAAATAATTCACCCCTCCACTTT. Translated, it gives CAWRGTARNNSPLHF. The rearrangement joins TRBV30 to TRBJ1-6, with 7 bases that match TRBD1. Germline V gene lookup returns CDR1 GTSNPN and CDR2 SVGIG (reference sequence). V lost 3 bases and J lost 5; bases outside the gene matches: 7. The CDR3 extends over 15 amino acids.

The chain recombines TRBV7-6 with TRBJ2-3, with D possibly matching TRBD2 (7 bases). CDR3 length: 16 residues. Trimming left V 4 bases short and J 7 bases short, with 21 bases between. Germline V gives CDR1 SGHVS, CDR2 FNYEAQ. The CDR3 region has the DNA TGTGCCAGCAGCTCGGAGGCGGGGGCACCTAGGAATACGCAGTATTTT. It is translated as CASSSEAGAPRNTQYF.

V is TRBV11-2 and J is TRBJ2-2; TRBD1 agrees at 7 bases. This CDR3 is built from 17 residues. Germline loops: CDR1 SGHAT, CDR2 FQNNGV. The J segment lost 7 bases and the V segment lost 5 bases, leaving 16 bases of the junction unmatched. For the CDR3, the DNA is TGTGCCAGCAGCCTATCGGCTACAGGGGTTTTGATCGGGGAGCTGTTTTTT. Protein sequence: CASSLSATGVLIGELFF.

This CDR3 is CSGKMTGGTEAFF. DNA of the CDR3: TGCAGCGGGAAGATGACAGGGGGCACTGAAGCTTTCTTT. The chain recombines TRBV29-1 with TRBJ1-1, with TRBD1 matching 9 bases. Trimming cost V 7 bases and J 4 bases; bases outside gene matches: 7. The CDR3 contains 13 residues. CDR1 is SQVTM, CDR2 ANQGSEA, per germline. Drawing the rest from reference TRBV29-1 and TRBJ1-1, the complete variable domain is SAVISQKPSRDICQRGTSLTIQCQVDSQVTMMFWYRQQPGQSLTLIATANQGSEATYESGFVIDKFPISRPNLTFSTLTVSNMSPEDSSIYLCSGKMTGGTEAFFGQGTRLTVV.

The chain links TRBV28 to TRBJ2-7; D may be TRBD1 (6 bases). The V end lost 2 bases, the J end lost 3 bases, and 14 bases lay between the germline ends. This CDR3 region has 15 residues. CDR1 is MDHEN, CDR2 SYDVKM, per germline. CDR3 DNA sequence: TGTGCCAGCAGTTTAGGGACACCCAAGGGCTACGAGCAGTACTTC. It yields the protein CASSLGTPKGYEQYF.

This chain uses TRBV3-1 (or the pseudogene TRBV3-2) with TRBJ1-2; D remains ambiguous. Germline values: CDR1 LGHDT, CDR2 YNNKEL (reference sequence). V was pared by 5 bases and J by 6 bases, with 10 bases between. This CDR3 region has 12 residues. The CDR3 bases are TGTGCCAGCAGCTCCGCTGGGCATGGCTACACCTTC. The encoded protein is CASSSAGHGYTF.

The chain couples TRBV7-2 to TRBJ1-2; tentatively, D is TRBD1 (6 bases). Trimming pared 5 bases from V and 2 bases from J, leaving 21 bases between. Germline CDR1 SGHTA, CDR2 FQGNSA. This CDR3 spans 17 amino acids. The CDR3 DNA reads as TGTGCCAGCAGCCACCTCCTACCTACAGGGACCAACTATGGCTACACCTTC. Protein: CASSHLLPTGTNYGYTF.

This clone was detected only a few times. The chain combines TRBV3-1 (or the pseudogene TRBV3-2) with TRBJ2-7, with 7 nucleotides matching TRBD2. The CDR3 is made up of 14 amino acids. Germline loops: CDR1 LGHDT, CDR2 YNNKEL (reference sequence). J lost 2 bases, V lost 5 bases, and 6 bases had no gene match. CDR3 DNA sequence: TGTGCCAGCAGCGGTACTAGCGCGGCCTACGAGCAGTACTTC. Amino acid sequence: CASSGTSAAYEQYF.

The chain couples TRBV5-6 to TRBJ1-4, with D maybe TRBD1 (6 bases). Germline-derived CDR1 and CDR2 are SGHDT and YYEEEE. The CDR3 runs 14 residues. V lost 4 bases to trimming and J lost 8 bases, with 15 bases between them. The CDR3 DNA reads TGTGCCAGCAGCCGGGGGGCCCAGGGGGAAAAACTGTTTTTT. This codes for CASSRGAQGEKLFF.

The chain combines TRBV29-1 with TRBJ1-2; D gene unclear. This CDR3 is built from 11 residues. V was pared by 7 bases and J by 4 bases, with 10 bases between. CDR1 is SQVTM, CDR2 ANQGSEA, per germline. In nucleotides, the CDR3 is TGCAGCGCCGACGAGGGCTATGGCTACACCTTC. Residues: CSADEGYGYTF.

Details on this clone: Other nucleotide sequences in the sample specify the same CDR3. The chain uses TRBV19 and TRBJ2-7; the match to TRBD2 covers 8 bases. CDR3 length: 14 amino acids. Germline CDR1 and CDR2: LNHDA and SQIVND (reference sequence). J gave up 1 base and V 4 bases, and 3 bases lay outside the gene matches. CDR3 in amino acids: CASSSGGSSYEQYF. DNA for the CDR3: TGTGCCAGTAGTAGCGGGGGGTCGTCCTACGAGCAGTACTTC.

The chain recombines TRBV15 with TRBJ2-7; D gene unclear. This CDR3 is built from 12 residues. From germline, CDR1 is LNHNV and CDR2 YYDKDF (reference sequence). V gave up 1 base and J gave up 6 bases, with 7 bases separating them. This chain's CDR3 is CATSRGFSEQYF. As DNA, the CDR3 is TGTGCCACCAGCAGAGGTTTTAGCGAGCAGTACTTC.

This clone was recorded once. The chain employs TRBV9 and TRBJ2-3; 10 nucleotides match TRBD2. Germline V gene data show CDR1 as SGDLS and CDR2 as YYNGEE. This CDR3 spans 16 amino acids. Trimming took 3 bases from V and 1 from J; bases not matched to a gene: 5. CDR3 in amino acids: CASSGLAGGRTDTQYF. The DNA for the CDR3 is TGTGCCAGCAGCGGCTTAGCGGGGGGACGCACAGATACGCAGTATTTT.

This clone was seen only a few times. This sequence joins TRBV15 and TRBJ1-6; no clear D. Germline V lookup: CDR1 LNHNV, CDR2 YYDKDF (reference sequence). The ends were cut back, 1 base at V and 10 bases at J, with 8 bases in the middle. The CDR3 is 13 residues long. This chain's CDR3 is CATSRGAGSPLHF. The DNA of the CDR3 is TGTGCCACCAGCAGAGGGGCTGGCTCACCCCTCCACTTT.

This rearrangement joins TRBV4-3 to TRBJ2-7, with TRBD1 matching over 7 bases. Germline V gene lookup returns CDR1 LGHNA and CDR2 YSLEER. Trimming took 4 bases from V and 2 from J; bases not matched to a gene: 20. This CDR3 has 19 residues. The CDR3 DNA is TGCGCCAGCAGCCCGCACCGGCCTGATAGAGGGGGCCCCACCTACGAGCAGTACTTC. Translated, it gives CASSPHRPDRGGPTYEQYF.

This clone has just one count. The chain employs TRBV2 and TRBJ1-2, with D possibly matching TRBD1 (5 bases). V dropped 2 bases and J dropped 3 bases, with 22 bases sitting between them. The CDR3 is 18 residues long. Germline loops: CDR1 SNHLY, CDR2 FYNNEI. The CDR3 coding sequence is TGTGCCAGCAGTGAACAGCTAGATGGCGTAGGGGAATACTATGGCTACACCTTC. Protein: CASSEQLDGVGEYYGYTF.